This T cell receptor beta chain was sequenced during a study of cytomegalovirus exposure and HLA in healthy donors. Study results and limitations: An analysis done earlier found most TCR beta V segments productive about 87% or about 30% of the time. The investigators catalogued some 150 TCR beta chains as cytomegalovirus-associated.

Details on this clone: Its matching antigen is unknown.

This cohort consisted of healthy bone marrow donors. The primer mix had 60 Vbeta and 13 Jbeta primers. Authors' processing steps: Approximately 79 million unique TCR beta chains, approximately 11 million of them shared, were counted by a later analysis. Sequenced by immunoSEQ multiplex PCR; TCRdb stores in-frame clones only, minus some. V, J and clone size derive from that table, while D and trimming were established from the DNA sequence. This table holds 150,000 to 250,000 clones, 82% found once. Sequenced: PBMCs. The clonotype originates from a boy aged 2-9 years in good health and CMV-seronegative.

The CDR3 is CASSSDRGGTQYF. The CDR3 coding sequence is TGTGCCAGCAGCTCCGACAGGGGAGGGACCCAGTACTTC. J is TRBJ2-5 and V is TRBV13; 8 bases fit TRBD1. Per germline, CDR1 PRHDT and CDR2 FYEKMQ (reference sequence). The CDR3 is 13 amino acids. J was trimmed by 7 bases and V by 4 bases; bases with no gene match: 5.